This T cell receptor (beta chain) comes out of a study of human versus mouse CDR3 diversity and MHC coevolution. Study findings and constraints: On average, humans showed more CDR3 deletions and insertions than mice.

V was trimmed by 2 bases and J by 8 bases, leaving 22 bases between them. Germline V CDR1 and CDR2: SGHAT, FQNNGV. This CDR3 has 17 amino acids. As for this clone: Its antigen is not identified.

The method was immunoSEQ multiplex PCR; TCRdb's version includes in-frame clones alone and lacks a portion of them. The data hold 55,000 to 65,000 clones, with over 90% observed a single time. Input material: naive CD4+ T cells from blood. Noted subset: CD45RO-negative CD62L-positive naive CD4 T cells. This sequence originates from a person aged 55 to 75 in good health. The chain employs TRBV11-2 and TRBJ2-1; possible D gene TRBD2, 5 bases. The CDR3 protein is CASSLNRGRSTVHEQFF. Written as DNA, the CDR3 is TGTGCCAGCAGCTTAAATCGTGGGAGATCCACAGTCCATGAGCAGTTCTTC.